Sequencing of this T cell receptor (beta chain) was carried out in a study of T-cell reconstitution after alpha-beta-depleted transplantation in children. The CDR3 runs to 15 residues. V trimming: 6 bases; J trimming: 3 bases; junction bases outside the gene matches: 10. TCRbeta library preparation incorporated unique molecular identifiers. TCRdb recomputed calls from the PCR reads with MiXCR, one row per CDR3 protein. In the table there are about 580,000 distinct CDR3 sequences, under 25% of which are singletons. The clonotype comes from a boy less than two years old who had a stem cell transplant for acute myeloid leukemia, so the T cells may come from the graft donor. V and J are TRBV12-3 or TRBV12-4 and TRBJ2-5, with 7 bases identical to TRBD2. Sequenced material: PBMCs, mostly from graft donor cells, taken 360 days after TCRalphabeta/CD19-depleted stem cell transplant. CDR3 bases: TGTGCCAGCAGACCCGATGCGGCGGGGGAAGAGACCCAGTACTTC. It is translated as CASRPDAAGEETQYF.